Listed below are T cell receptor beta chains from one sample, sequenced in a study of T cells in Graves' hyperthyroidism and ophthalmopathy. TCRdb recomputed calls from the multiplex PCR reads with MiXCR, one row per CDR3 protein. The sample records about 640,000 distinct CDR3 sequences, roughly 15% being singletons. Specimen: blood. These receptors were collected from a woman aged 50 to 65 with Graves' ophthalmopathy. The CDR3 runs from the conserved cysteine through the conserved F or W. The D gene is left open where the match is weak. Clone sizes are given selectively: once, few, many, or a class where the clone is expanded.

>TRBV18|many|TRBJ2-7|TRBD2
TGTGCCAGCTCACCGGTGACTAGCGGGACCTACGAGCAGTACTTC
CASSPVTSGTYEQYF
>TRBV14|few|TRBJ2-7|TRBD1
TGTGCCAGCAGCCAAAGGTCGACAGGGGGATACGAGCAGTACTTC
CASSQRSTGGYEQYF
>TRBV2|NA|TRBJ1-5|NA
TGTGCCAGCAGTGTGGGGGACATTCAGCCCCAGCATTTT
CASSVGDIQPQHF
>TRBV27|many|TRBJ1-5|NA
TGTGCCAGCAGTTTATTGGCAGGCGAGAATCAGCCCCAGCATTTT
CASSLLAGENQPQHF
>TRBV27|many|TRBJ1-5|NA
TGTGCCAGCAGTTCGACGGGGGGAATTCAGCCCCAGCATTTT
CASSSTGGIQPQHF
>TRBV11-3|many|TRBJ2-7|TRBD2
TGTGCCAGCAGCCCCCGACTAGCCCCCGAGCAGTACTTC
CASSPRLAPEQYF
>TRBV11-2|NA|TRBJ2-1|NA
TGTGCCAGCAGTAAAGCTGGGAGCTCCTACAATGAGCAGTTCTTC
CASSKAGSSYNEQFF
>TRBV20-1|many|TRBJ2-1|TRBD2
TGCAGTGCTATCGATAAAAACGAAGGACTAGCGGGAGGGTTGGCCTACAATGAGCAGTTCTTC
CSAIDKNEGLAGGLAYNEQFF
>TRBV30|many|TRBJ1-2|NA
TGTGCCTGGAGTTTTGGACAACGAAACTATGGCTACACCTTC
CAWSFGQRNYGYTF
>TRBV20-1|many|TRBJ2-1|NA
TGCAGTGCTAGAGCGTCAGGGCCTTCTTACTACAATGAGCAGTTCTTC
CSARASGPSYYNEQFF
>TRBV2|many|TRBJ2-2|TRBD1
TGTGCCAGCAGTCTCCCCGGGACAGGGAACACCGGGGAGCTGTTTTTT
CASSLPGTGNTGELFF
>TRBV10-3|NA|TRBJ2-2|NA
TGTGCCATCAGTTCATCCACCGGGGAGCTGTTTTTT
CAISSSTGELFF
>TRBV7-2|many|TRBJ2-3|NA
TGTGCCAGCAGCTCCAATAGCGGAATCAGCACAGATACGCAGTATTTT
CASSSNSGISTDTQYF
>TRBV20-1|NA|TRBJ2-3|NA
TGCAGTGCTAGAGATCAGAGATCCGCAGATACGCAGTATTTT
CSARDQRSADTQYF
>TRBV4-3|NA|TRBJ2-5|NA
TGCGCCAGCAACTTACCCAGGGGATGTCGCAGAGAAGAGACCCAGTACTTC
CASNLPRGCRREETQYF
>TRBV29-1|many|TRBJ2-7|TRBD1
TGCAGCGTTGAAGGGGCCGCCGGGACAGGGAACCCCTACGAGCAGTACTTC
CSVEGAAGTGNPYEQYF
>TRBV19|once|TRBJ2-1|TRBD2
TGTGCCAGTAGTAACGCCGGGACTAGCGGGCCCTACAATGAGCAGTTCTTC
CASSNAGTSGPYNEQFF
>TRBV12-3/TRBV12-4|many|TRBJ2-3|TRBD2
TGTGCCAGCAGGTCTAGCGGACGCACAGATACGCAGTATTTT
CASRSSGRTDTQYF
>TRBV19|NA|TRBJ2-3|NA
TGTGCCAGTAGACGTCTAGCGTCCCCTGAAACAACAGATACGCAGTATTTT
CASRRLASPETTDTQYF
>TRBV29-1|few|TRBJ1-2|NA
TGCAGCGCGATCTCGGCAGGGCGCTATGGCTACACCTTC
CSAISAGRYGYTF
>TRBV20-1|NA|TRBJ2-2|NA
TGCAGTGGTCAACCCCAGGGTTATACCGGGGAGCTGTTTTTT
CSGQPQGYTGELFF
>TRBV18|few|TRBJ2-1|NA
TGTGCCAGCTCACCACCTTCGGGGGATAGGTCCTACAATGAGCAGTTCTTC
CASSPPSGDRSYNEQFF
>TRBV2|NA|TRBJ2-2|NA
TGTGCCAGCAGTGCGGTGGGGTATGAGAACACCGGGGAGCTGTTTTTT
CASSAVGYENTGELFF
>TRBV2|many|TRBJ2-1|TRBD1
TGTGCCAGGATGCAGGGGGTGGATGAGCAGTTCTTC
CARMQGVDEQFF
>TRBV7-6|NA|TRBJ2-1|TRBD2
TGTGCCAGCAGCCCCTCCTGGGAGCGGGAGGTGTCCTACAATGAGCAGTTCTTC
CASSPSWEREVSYNEQFF
>TRBV6-1|NA|TRBJ2-7|TRBD2
TGTGCCAGCAGCTCGCGGGGGGGCCTCGGGTACGAGCAGTACTTC
CASSSRGGLGYEQYF
>TRBV6-2/TRBV6-3|many|TRBJ1-2|NA
TGTGCCACCAAGAGAGACGGGCCCCTCGGATTCTATGGCTACACCTTC
CATKRDGPLGFYGYTF
>TRBV15|many|TRBJ2-1|TRBD2
TGTGCCACCAGCAGTACCATTAGCGGGAAAAAGGGTGAGCAGTTCTTC
CATSSTISGKKGEQFF
>TRBV30|many|TRBJ2-7|TRBD2
TGTGCCTGGAGCGGACTAGCGTCCGAGCAGTACTTC
CAWSGLASEQYF
>TRBV15|few|TRBJ2-5|NA
TGTGCCACCAGCAGAGACCCGGGACGAGAGACCCAGTACTTC
CATSRDPGRETQYF
>TRBV13|many|TRBJ1-2|NA
TGTGCCAGCAGCTCCCGGGGGGCCTATGGCTACACCTTC
CASSSRGAYGYTF
>TRBV2|many|TRBJ2-7|NA
TGTGCCAGCAAAGGGGGTACAGGGCCCCACGAGCAGTACTTC
CASKGGTGPHEQYF
>TRBV12-3/TRBV12-4|many|TRBJ2-7|NA
TGTGCCAGCAGTTTAGAGGGCAGACTAGTAATCTACGAGCAGTACTTC
CASSLEGRLVIYEQYF